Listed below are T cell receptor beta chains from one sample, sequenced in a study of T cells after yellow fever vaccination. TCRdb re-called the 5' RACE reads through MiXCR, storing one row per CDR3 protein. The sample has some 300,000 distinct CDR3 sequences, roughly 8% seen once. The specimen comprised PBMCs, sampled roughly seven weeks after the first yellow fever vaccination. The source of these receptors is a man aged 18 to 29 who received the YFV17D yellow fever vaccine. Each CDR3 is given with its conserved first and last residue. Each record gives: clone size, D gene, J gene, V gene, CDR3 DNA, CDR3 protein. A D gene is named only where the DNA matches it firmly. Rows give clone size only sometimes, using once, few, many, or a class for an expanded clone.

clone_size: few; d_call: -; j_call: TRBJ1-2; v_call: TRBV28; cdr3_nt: TGTGCCAGCAGTCTCTCACAGGGAAATGGCTACACCTTC; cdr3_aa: CASSLSQGNGYTF
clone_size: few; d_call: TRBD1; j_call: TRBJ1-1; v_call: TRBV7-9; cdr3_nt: TGTGCCAGCAGCGGACAGGTGTACACTGAAGCTTTCTTT; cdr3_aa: CASSGQVYTEAFF
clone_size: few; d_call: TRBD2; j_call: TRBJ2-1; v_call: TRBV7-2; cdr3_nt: TGTGCCAGCAGCTTACTCGGACTAGTCTACAATGAGCAGTTCTTC; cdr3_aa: CASSLLGLVYNEQFF
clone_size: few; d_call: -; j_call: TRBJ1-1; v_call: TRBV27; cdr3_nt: TGTGCCAGCAGTTTGGCCTGGGCAGGTCTCACTGAAGCTTTCTTT; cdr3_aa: CASSLAWAGLTEAFF
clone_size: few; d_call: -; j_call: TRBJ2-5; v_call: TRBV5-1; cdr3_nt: TGCGCCAGCAGCTTTGGCCGGTCCCAAGAGACCCAGTACTTC; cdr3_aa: CASSFGRSQETQYF
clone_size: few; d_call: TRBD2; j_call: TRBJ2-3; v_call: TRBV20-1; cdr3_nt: TGCAGTGCTAGAGACTTCGGCGGGGGGGACTGGAATACGCAGTATTTT; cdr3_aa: CSARDFGGGDWNTQYF
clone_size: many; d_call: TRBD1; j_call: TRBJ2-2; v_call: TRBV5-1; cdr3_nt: TGCGCCAGCAGCCGGGGACAGAGAAACACCGGGGAGCTGTTTTTT; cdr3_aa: CASSRGQRNTGELFF
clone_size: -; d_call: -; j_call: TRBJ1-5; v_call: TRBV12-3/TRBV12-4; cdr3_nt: TGTGCCAGCAGTTCCAGGGGAGGGTATCAGCCCCAGCATTTT; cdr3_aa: CASSSRGGYQPQHF
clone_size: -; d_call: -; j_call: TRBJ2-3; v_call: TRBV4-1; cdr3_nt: TGCGCCAGCAGTGCTAACCCCAGCCAGGTTCCCACAGATACGCAGTATTTT; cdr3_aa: CASSANPSQVPTDTQYF
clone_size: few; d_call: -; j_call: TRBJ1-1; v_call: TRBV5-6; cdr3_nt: TGTGCCAGCAGCTTTACCGGACGGAGGTGGGCTGAAGCTTTCTTT; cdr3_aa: CASSFTGRRWAEAFF
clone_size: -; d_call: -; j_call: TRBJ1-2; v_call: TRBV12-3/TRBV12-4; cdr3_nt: TGTGCCAGCAGTTTAATTATGAGGCATCGGGGCTACACCTTC; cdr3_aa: CASSLIMRHRGYTF